Below are 5 T cell receptor beta chains sequenced from a single sample in a study of T cell repertoires in cytomegalovirus infection (dated by TCRdb to about 2019). For sequencing, an Illumina HiSeq 1500 was employed. The public reads were reprocessed in TCRdb via fastp at Q25 and MiXCR, keeping in-frame beta chains. Identical CDR3 proteins give one entry, which carries the most common genes and DNA. The sample profile shows roughly 120,000 distinct CDR3 sequences; roughly 9.1% of them were found once. Jointly, the top ten make up around a third of the sample. These receptors' antigens are unknown. Specimen: PBMCs, sequenced either directly or after in vitro stimulation (not recorded which). The origin of the receptors is a human donor in good health (CMV status not recorded). Some clones in this sample may be carry-over from other donors' samples.

In this sample, this clonotype turned up many times. The chain is built from TRBV7-2 and TRBJ2-1, with 8 bases aligning to TRBD2. CDR1 SGHTA and CDR2 FQGNSA come from the germline V gene. Trimming removed 9 bases from V and 2 bases from J; junction bases left unmatched: 6. This CDR3 is 14 amino acids long. CDR3 sequence reads: CASKAGAAYNEQFF. The CDR3 bases are TGTGCCAGTAAAGCGGGAGCCGCCTACAATGAGCAGTTCTTC.

This clonotype occurred many times. The V gene is TRBV19, the J gene TRBJ1-1; 9 bases map to TRBD1. Germline values: CDR1 LNHDA, CDR2 SQIVND (reference sequence). CDR3 size: 16 residues. The trim removed 10 bases at V and 1 base at J, leaving 13 bases unmatched. Here the CDR3 reads CATAMVRTGENTEAFF. The CDR3 region has the DNA TGTGCCACTGCGATGGTCCGGACAGGGGAGAACACTGAAGCTTTCTTT.

The V gene is TRBV12-3 or TRBV12-4, the J gene TRBJ2-3; TRBD2 aligns across 9 bases. The junction had 8 bases not matched to a gene; V was cut back by 7 bases and J by 0 bases. This CDR3 contains 16 residues. The CDR3 DNA reads as TGTGCCAGCAACCTTGGACTAGCGATCAGCACAGATACGCAGTATTTT. This translates into CASNLGLAISTDTQYF.

The table lists this clonotype with many counts. V and J are TRBV6-2 or TRBV6-3 and TRBJ2-5; 8 positions agree with TRBD1. The germline V gene has CDR1 MNHEY and CDR2 SVGEGT. Trimming at V came to 0 bases and at J to 5 bases, leaving 8 bases not matched to a gene. The CDR3 totals 16 residues. The CDR3 is CASSYSQGASRETQYF. In nucleotides, the CDR3 is TGTGCCAGCAGTTACTCGCAGGGGGCGTCGAGGGAGACCCAGTACTTC.

This clonotype was picked up a small number of times. The chain carries TRBV10-3 and TRBJ1-1; D not certain. Germline V gene lookup returns CDR1 ENHRY and CDR2 SYGVKD. There are 12 residues in the CDR3. V gave up 0 bases and J gave up 5 bases, with 4 bases separating them. CDR3 sequence: CAISESWTEAFF. In DNA, the CDR3 is TGTGCCATCAGTGAGTCGTGGACTGAAGCTTTCTTT.